What follows is one TCR beta chain and its context. Specified treatment: oral pan-JAK inhibitor, 5-10 mg twice daily. Obtained from alopecia areata patients were lesional scalp punch biopsies along with peripheral blood. The CDR3 contains 14 residues. Trimming cost V 0 bases and J 1 base, with 6 bases left between them. Germline values: CDR1 LGHNA, CDR2 YSLEER. This record comes from a study of CD8+ T cells in alopecia areata. Turning to the study itself: Administration of oral tofacitinib to treated patients was at 5 to 10 mg twice daily.

RNA extraction was followed by reverse transcription into cDNA, which acted as the sequencing template. Using immunoSEQ multiplex PCR, the repertoire was profiled, and TCRdb retains in-frame clones only, with some absent. The sample records roughly 190,000 clones, around three fifths being singletons. The TCR originated in a human donor with alopecia areata. This rearrangement joins TRBV4-3 to TRBJ1-1; no definite D call. Sequenced here: CD4+ T cells sorted from blood, sampled at roughly week 49, from a patient treated with tofacitinib. The CDR3 region has the DNA TGCGCCAGCAGCCAAGATCGGGGGAACACTGAAGCTTTCTTT. Translating it yields CASSQDRGNTEAFF.